These 25 T cell receptor beta chains came from one sample sequenced in a study of technical replicates of blood from a handful of donors. TCRdb keeps only in-frame clones here, not all; method: immunoSEQ multiplex PCR. The sample holds about 83,000 clones, approximately 90% seen once. Sequenced: T cells isolated from PBMCs. Receptors originate from a human donor in good health.

V usage is TRBV6-5 and J usage is TRBJ2-7; a possible D gene is TRBD1 (5 bases). The CDR3 is made up of 14 amino acids. The germline gives CDR1 MNHEY, CDR2 SVGAGI. V was trimmed by 0 bases and J by 4 bases, leaving 10 bases between them. CDR3 residues: CASSYSSQGYEQYF. For the CDR3, the DNA is TGTGCCAGCAGTTACTCCTCTCAGGGATACGAGCAGTACTTC.

This chain's CDR3 is CASSSGTGTYNEQFF. CDR3 nucleotides: TGCGCCAGCAGCTCCGGGACAGGGACCTACAATGAGCAGTTCTTC. The chain couples TRBV5-1 to TRBJ2-1; 9 nucleotides agree with TRBD1. The CDR3 length is 15 residues. The V and J ends lost 3 bases and 2 bases, in that order; junction bases with no gene match: 3. In germline, CDR1 is SGHRS, CDR2 YFSETQ.

This sequence joins TRBV27 and TRBJ1-1; D is possibly TRBD1 (6 bases). The V end lost 8 bases, the J end lost 4 bases, and 14 bases lay between the germline ends. Germline V gives CDR1 MNHEY, CDR2 SMNVEV (reference sequence). The CDR3 contains 13 residues. The CDR3 protein is CASGTTGFTEAFF. DNA for the CDR3: TGTGCCAGCGGAACGACAGGATTCACTGAAGCTTTCTTT.

The chain joins TRBV7-9 to TRBJ2-1, with 8 bases fitting TRBD2. The CDR3 is made up of 14 amino acids. The junction had 4 bases not matched to a gene; V was cut back by 4 bases and J by 5 bases. Germline V CDR1 and CDR2: SEHNR, FQNEAQ (reference sequence). CDR3 residues: CASSSSGGNNEQFF. The CDR3 DNA reads as TGTGCCAGCAGCTCGAGCGGGGGTAACAATGAGCAGTTCTTC.

The rearrangement uses TRBV27 and TRBJ2-1; D is unresolved. Germline values: CDR1 MNHEY, CDR2 SMNVEV (reference sequence). The V gene lost 7 bases and the J gene lost 8 bases, with 21 bases spanning the gap. This CDR3 has 15 amino acids. The CDR3 nucleotides are TGTGCCAGCACCCTGGATTTTCGGGTTAAGGATGAGCAGTTCTTC. Encoded protein: CASTLDFRVKDEQFF.

CDR3 amino acids: CASSYHRGQGYTF. In DNA form, the CDR3 reads TGCGCCAGCAGCTACCACAGGGGGCAGGGCTACACCTTC. V and J are TRBV5-1 and TRBJ1-2; 9 bases fit TRBD1. The junction had 5 bases not matched to a gene; V was cut back by 3 bases and J by 8 bases. The CDR3 covers 13 residues. In germline, CDR1 is SGHRS, CDR2 YFSETQ.

The chain combines TRBV19 with TRBJ2-3, with 9 bases that match TRBD2. CDR3 length: 15 amino acids. Germline lookup yields CDR1 LNHDA and CDR2 SQIVND (reference sequence). V dropped 2 bases and J dropped 4; count of bases not matched to a gene: 4. CDR3 in DNA: TGTGCCAGTAGTATAAGGCGGGGGGGCTCAGATACGCAGTATTTT. Its translation: CASSIRRGGSDTQYF.

This chain connects TRBV7-2 to TRBJ2-7; 8 nucleotides agree with TRBD1. V shed 1 base and J 2 bases; nucleotides not matched to a gene: 7. The CDR3 runs 16 residues. Germline V gene data show CDR1 as SGHTA and CDR2 as FQGNSA. The DNA for the CDR3 is TGTGCCAGCAGCTTAGTTACCGGACAGGGTCCCTACGAGCAGTACTTC. Translating gives CASSLVTGQGPYEQYF.

The chain carries TRBV9 and TRBJ2-1, with 8 bases fitting TRBD2. In germline, CDR1 is SGDLS, CDR2 YYNGEE. This CDR3 has 15 residues. Trimming took 0 bases from V and 5 from J; bases not matched to a gene: 4. This chain's CDR3 is CASSVEGSGNNEQFF. CDR3 bases: TGTGCCAGCAGCGTAGAGGGTAGCGGGAACAATGAGCAGTTCTTC. Supplemented by reference TRBV9 and TRBJ2-1, the full variable domain reads DSGVTQTPKHLITATGQRVTLRCSPRSGDLSVYWYQQSLDQGLQFLIQYYNGEERAKGNILERFSAQQFPDLHSELNLSSLELGDSALYFCASSVEGSGNNEQFFGPGTRLTVL.

This chain joins TRBV5-4 and TRBJ1-1; tentatively, D is TRBD1 (6 bases). Germline V gene sequence: CDR1 SGHNT, CDR2 YYREEE (reference sequence). The CDR3 contains 14 residues. V lost 4 bases, J lost 6 bases, and 16 bases lay in between. The CDR3 spells CASSGPAGASEAFF. Here the CDR3 DNA reads TGTGCCAGCAGCGGGCCGGCAGGGGCCTCTGAAGCTTTCTTT.

The chain carries TRBV30 and TRBJ1-1, with D perhaps TRBD1 (5 bases). The CDR3 is 11 amino acids. The V gene lost 5 bases and the J gene lost 4 bases, with 8 bases spanning the gap. Germline V gene data show CDR1 as GTSNPN and CDR2 as SVGIG (reference sequence). The CDR3 is CAWAGGTEAFF. The CDR3 DNA reads as TGTGCCTGGGCGGGGGGCACTGAAGCTTTCTTT.

This chain uses TRBV6-1 with TRBJ1-5; weak D call: TRBD1 (5 bases). Trimming pared 6 bases from V and 2 bases from J, leaving 14 bases between. The CDR3 contains 15 residues. CDR1 and CDR2 from the germline V gene are MNHNS and SASEGT. The CDR3 is CASRKTEPGNQPQHF. In nucleotides, the CDR3 is TGTGCCAGCAGAAAGACAGAGCCTGGCAATCAGCCCCAGCATTTT.

J is TRBJ2-7 and V is TRBV28; D not resolved. The ends were cut back, 6 bases at V and 1 base at J, with 13 bases in the middle. Germline CDR1 and CDR2: MDHEN and SYDVKM. The CDR3 is 14 amino acids. This CDR3 reads CASRPGLRSYEQYF. The CDR3 coding sequence is TGTGCCAGCAGGCCCGGGTTGAGGTCCTACGAGCAGTACTTC.

The J gene is TRBJ2-7, the V gene TRBV28; D might be TRBD2 (5 bases). Germline values: CDR1 MDHEN, CDR2 SYDVKM. V lost 4 bases, J lost 1 base, and 14 bases lay in between. The CDR3 is 15 amino acids. The CDR3, as DNA: TGTGCCAGCAGTTCCCCTCGGGGTAGTTCCTACGAGCAGTACTTC. As protein: CASSSPRGSSYEQYF.

This rearrangement joins TRBV14 to TRBJ2-7; tentative D call: TRBD2 (6 bases). Germline CDR1 and CDR2: SGHDN and FVKESK. V was shortened by 3 bases and J by 1 base, with 19 bases between the two germline ends. The CDR3 is made up of 17 amino acids. This chain's CDR3 is CASSHLGLAPTSYEQYF. CDR3 nucleotides: TGTGCCAGCAGCCACCTAGGGCTAGCGCCGACTTCCTACGAGCAGTACTTC.

V usage is TRBV2 and J usage is TRBJ2-1, with TRBD1 matching over 7 bases. The V gene's germline CDR1 is SNHLY and CDR2 FYNNEI. V trimming: 5 bases; J trimming: 4 bases; junction bases outside the gene matches: 5. CDR3 length equals 14 residues. The CDR3 is CASSPVRGYNEQFF. The CDR3 DNA sequence: TGTGCCAGCAGTCCGGTCAGGGGGTACAATGAGCAGTTCTTC.

This rearrangement joins TRBV28 to TRBJ2-1; the match to TRBD1 covers 7 bases. Germline V gene sequence: CDR1 MDHEN, CDR2 SYDVKM. Trimming at V came to 6 bases and at J to 2 bases, leaving 4 bases not matched to a gene. The CDR3 is 14 amino acids. As DNA, the CDR3 is TGTGCCAGCAGAGGGGACAGAACCTACAATGAGCAGTTCTTC. Translated, it gives CASRGDRTYNEQFF.

This clone was seen a single time. This sequence joins TRBV19 and TRBJ1-5; 7 nucleotides align to TRBD1. CDR3 length: 16 residues. Trimming cost V 7 bases and J 7 bases; bases outside gene matches: 16. Looked up from germline, CDR1 is LNHDA and CDR2 is SQIVND (reference sequence). The CDR3 DNA is TGTGCCAGTATACGGTCCCTGAGCGACAGGGTCCAGCCCCAGCATTTT. Translated: CASIRSLSDRVQPQHF.

CDR3 protein: CASSEARGSNTEAFF. The CDR3 DNA reads TGTGCCAGCAGTGAAGCGCGGGGGTCGAACACTGAAGCTTTCTTT. The chain links TRBV6-1 to TRBJ1-1; a possible D gene is TRBD1 (5 bases). Germline V CDR1 and CDR2: MNHNS, SASEGT. The V gene lost 0 bases and the J gene lost 1 base, with 9 bases spanning the gap. The CDR3 runs to 15 residues.

The rearrangement joins TRBV5-5 to TRBJ1-3; D is possibly TRBD1 (6 bases). Germline values: CDR1 SGHKS, CDR2 YYEKEE (reference sequence). The CDR3 length is 15 residues. The V gene lost 0 bases and the J gene lost 2 bases, with 9 bases spanning the gap. This CDR3 is CASSLVTGTGNTIYF. Written as DNA, the CDR3 is TGTGCCAGCAGCTTGGTTACAGGGACTGGAAACACCATATATTTT.

The chain employs TRBV6-5 and TRBJ2-7; 9 bases are shared with TRBD1. The CDR3 runs to 15 residues. CDR1 is MNHEY and CDR2 is SVGAGI in the germline V gene. With 4 bases clipped from V and 5 bases from J, the junction kept 9 bases outside the gene matches. This chain's CDR3 is CASSSWGDRVDEQYF. The CDR3 DNA reads TGTGCCAGCAGTTCGTGGGGGGACAGGGTCGACGAGCAGTACTTC.

The V call is TRBV13, the J call TRBJ2-1; TRBD1 matches at 7 bases. Trimming cost V 2 bases and J 0 bases; bases outside gene matches: 4. The V gene's germline CDR1 is PRHDT and CDR2 FYEKMQ (reference sequence). CDR3 length: 16 amino acids. The CDR3 region is CASSLIGGSSYNEQFF. CDR3 nucleotides: TGTGCCAGCAGCTTAATAGGGGGCAGCTCCTACAATGAGCAGTTCTTC.

The chain links TRBV23-1 to TRBJ1-1; 8 bases align to TRBD1. TRBV23-1 is labeled an ORF, and its function is uncertain. The CDR3 spans 18 residues. The J segment lost 1 base and the V segment lost 3 bases, leaving 13 bases of the junction unmatched. The DNA of the CDR3 is TGCGCCAGCAGTCAGCCAGACCCGGGACAGGATACGAACACTGAAGCTTTCTTT. Its protein is CASSQPDPGQDTNTEAFF.

The chain joins TRBV7-8 to TRBJ2-3; 7 nucleotides agree with TRBD1. The CDR3 totals 15 residues. V trimming: 5 bases; J trimming: 3 bases; junction bases outside the gene matches: 8. Germline CDR1 and CDR2: SGHVS and FQNEAQ. For the CDR3, the DNA is TGTGCCAGCAGCGAAGGGCAGGGGGTAACAGATACGCAGTATTTT. This encodes CASSEGQGVTDTQYF.

This rearrangement joins TRBV5-1 to TRBJ2-7; a weak D match, TRBD1 (6 bases). Germline-derived CDR1 and CDR2 are SGHRS and YFSETQ. CDR3 size: 13 residues. Trimming took off 4 bases at V and 2 bases at J, with 10 bases between the two ends. The CDR3 sequence is CASSPGHTYEQYF. The CDR3 region has the DNA TGCGCCAGCAGCCCGGGACATACCTACGAGCAGTACTTC.